Below are 18 T cell receptor beta chains sequenced from a single sample in a study of cytomegalovirus exposure and HLA in healthy donors. PCR used 60 Vbeta primers and 13 Jbeta primers. The repertoire was sequenced with immunoSEQ multiplex PCR; TCRdb's copy has only in-frame clones and lacks some. The sample consists of about 180,000 clones, roughly 83% of them appearing once. Sequences were obtained from PBMCs. Every receptor here comes from a boy younger than 10 in good health and CMV-seronegative.

The chain carries TRBV19 and TRBJ1-6; 7 nucleotides align to TRBD1. The germline gives CDR1 LNHDA, CDR2 SQIVND (reference sequence). The V gene end was trimmed by 6 bases and the J gene end by 0 bases; junction bases not matched to a gene: 8. This CDR3 contains 17 residues. Here the CDR3 reads CASSPKTGSSYNSPLHF. CDR3 DNA: TGTGCCAGTAGCCCAAAGACAGGGAGCTCCTATAATTCACCCCTCCACTTT.

CDR3 DNA: TGTGCCAGCAGCCCTAGTATGAACACTGAAGCTTTCTTT. It encodes CASSPSMNTEAFF. V usage is TRBV9 and J usage is TRBJ1-1; D gene uncertain. Germline values: CDR1 SGDLS, CDR2 YYNGEE. The V end was cut by 4 bases, the J end by 0 bases, with 7 bases between. The CDR3 covers 13 residues.

V gene TRBV9 combines with J gene TRBJ2-2; the match to TRBD1 covers 9 bases. This CDR3 region has 16 residues. V lost 0 bases, J lost 7 bases, and 7 bases stayed unmatched. Per germline, CDR1 SGDLS and CDR2 YYNGEE. In DNA, the CDR3 is TGTGCCAGCAGCGTAGAGGGGACAGGGTTGGTCGGGGAGCTGTTTTTT. Translation: CASSVEGTGLVGELFF. Complete variable domain (other parts from reference TRBV9 and TRBJ2-2): DSGVTQTPKHLITATGQRVTLRCSPRSGDLSVYWYQQSLDQGLQFLIQYYNGEERAKGNILERFSAQQFPDLHSELNLSSLELGDSALYFCASSVEGTGLVGELFFGEGSRLTVL.

This clone was recorded a few times. This chain connects TRBV5-6 to TRBJ1-1; the D gene is possibly TRBD1 (6 bases). The CDR3 has 13 residues. The V and J ends lost 4 bases and 4 bases respectively, with 11 bases between them. CDR1 and CDR2 from the germline V gene are SGHDT and YYEEEE. CDR3 DNA: TGTGCCAGCAGCCCGAAAGGGGGCACTGAAGCTTTCTTT. Encoded protein: CASSPKGGTEAFF.

V and J are TRBV14 and TRBJ2-2; D gene uncertain. Between the trimmed V and J ends, which lost 1 base and 7 bases, there was a span of 7 bases. The CDR3 has 13 residues. Germline assignment: CDR1 SGHDN and CDR2 FVKESK. For the CDR3, the DNA is TGTGCCAGCAGCCAAGTCCAGGACGGGGAGCTGTTTTTT. Its translation is CASSQVQDGELFF.

This chain joins TRBV9 and TRBJ2-1; D gene uncertain. The CDR3 has 15 amino acids. CDR1 SGDLS and CDR2 YYNGEE come from the germline V gene. Deletions cut 4 bases from V and 3 bases from J, with 14 bases between. This CDR3 reads CASSLSRSGYNEQFF. The CDR3 bases are TGTGCCAGCAGCCTCTCTAGGTCGGGCTACAATGAGCAGTTCTTC.

With regard to this clone: This same CDR3 is encoded by further DNA sequences in the sample. The V gene is TRBV10-1, the J gene TRBJ2-2, with 10 bases fitting TRBD2. The V segment lost 3 bases and the J segment 8 bases; nucleotides outside the gene matches: 9. Germline loops: CDR1 WNHNN, CDR2 SYGVQD (reference sequence). CDR3 length equals 16 residues. DNA of the CDR3: TGCGCCAGCAGTGAAGCGGGGGGGCCGATAACTGGGGAGCTGTTTTTT. Translation: CASSEAGGPITGELFF.

The chain combines TRBV27 with TRBJ2-7, with 7 bases that match TRBD1. The CDR3 is 12 amino acids. Looked up from germline, CDR1 is MNHEY and CDR2 is SMNVEV (reference sequence). With V trimmed by 8 bases and J by 7 bases, 8 bases remained unmatched. This CDR3 is CASGRGSGEQYF. The DNA of the CDR3 is TGTGCCAGCGGCAGGGGGTCCGGGGAGCAGTACTTC.

The chain combines TRBV21-1 with TRBJ2-1; the table's D call of TRBD1 was not tested on the DNA. TRBV21-1 is an annotated pseudogene. The CDR3 extends over 16 amino acids. CDR3 nucleotides: TGTGCCAGCAGCCCCCTGGGGACAGGCGAGGGGGATGAGCAGTTCTTC. Protein: CASSPLGTGEGDEQFF.

The rearrangement joins TRBV2 to TRBJ1-5, with 7 bases aligning to TRBD1. Per the germline V gene, CDR1 is SNHLY and CDR2 is FYNNEI. Trimming removed 6 bases from V and 2 bases from J; junction bases left unmatched: 7. The CDR3 sequence is 15 residues long. The CDR3 DNA follows: TGTGCCAGCAGGGAGGATGGACAGGGCAATCAGCCCCAGCATTTT. Protein product: CASREDGQGNQPQHF.

This chain uses TRBV6-5 with TRBJ1-4; a possible D gene is TRBD1 (5 bases). This CDR3 region has 13 residues. Looked up from germline, CDR1 is MNHEY and CDR2 is SVGAGI. The V end was cut by 5 bases, the J end by 10 bases, with 14 bases between. CDR3 sequence reads: CASSSRTFGKLFF. CDR3 coding DNA: TGTGCCAGCAGTAGCCGGACATTTGGAAAACTGTTTTTT.

This clone was recorded only once. The V gene is TRBV14, the J gene TRBJ1-6; 7 bases fit TRBD1. The CDR3 extends over 15 amino acids. Trimming removed 3 bases from V and 10 bases from J; junction bases left unmatched: 9. Germline assignment: CDR1 SGHDN and CDR2 FVKESK. The CDR3 region is CASSQHSNRGSPLHF. In nucleotides, the CDR3 is TGTGCCAGCAGCCAGCATAGTAACAGGGGATCACCCCTCCACTTT. Drawing the rest from reference TRBV14 and TRBJ1-6, the complete variable domain is EAGVTQFPSHSVIEKGQTVTLRCDPISGHDNLYWYRRVMGKEIKFLLHFVKESKQDESGMPNNRFLAERTGGTYSTLKVQPAELEDSGVYFCASSQHSNRGSPLHFGNGTRLTVT.

A single count supports this clone. The chain carries TRBV9 and TRBJ2-2, with 7 bases matching TRBD2. CDR3 size: 15 residues. CDR1 is SGDLS, CDR2 YYNGEE, per germline. The ends lost 3 bases at V and 6 bases at J; junction bases unmatched: 8. The CDR3 DNA is TGTGCCAGCAGCGATATTGCGGGAGTGGCCGGGGAGCTGTTTTTT. Residues: CASSDIAGVAGELFF.

The chain recombines TRBV18 with TRBJ1-4; 9 positions agree with TRBD1. The germline V gene has CDR1 KGHSH and CDR2 LQKENI. The length of the CDR3 is 16 residues. The V segment lost 5 bases and the J segment 3 bases; nucleotides outside the gene matches: 7. The DNA of the CDR3 is TGTGCCAGCTCAGCGATACAGGGGGCGGCTAATGAAAAACTGTTTTTT. This encodes CASSAIQGAANEKLFF.

The chain recombines TRBV5-6 with TRBJ2-1, with 7 bases aligning to TRBD1. CDR1 is SGHDT and CDR2 is YYEEEE in the germline V gene. The ends lost 1 base at V and 10 bases at J; junction bases unmatched: 2. There are 12 residues in the CDR3. CDR3 in DNA: TGTGCCAGCAGCTTGAGGGGACAGGAGCAGTTCTTC. The encoded protein is CASSLRGQEQFF.

This sequence joins TRBV30 and TRBJ1-1; 7 bases agree with TRBD1. The CDR3 is 15 amino acids. V lost 4 bases and J lost 3; bases outside the gene matches: 11. Germline V gene sequence: CDR1 GTSNPN, CDR2 SVGIG (reference sequence). The CDR3 region has the DNA TGTGCCTGGAAATCACAGGGGTGGGCGGACACTGAAGCTTTCTTT. Residues: CAWKSQGWADTEAFF.

The V and J genes are TRBV4-2 and TRBJ1-1; D remains ambiguous. The CDR3 loop spans 13 amino acids. V dropped 1 base and J dropped 2 bases, with 5 bases sitting between them. Germline CDR1 LGHNA, CDR2 YNFKEQ. CDR3 sequence (DNA): TGTGCCAGCAGCCAAGTGAGAAACACTGAAGCTTTCTTT. This codes for CASSQVRNTEAFF.

The chain uses TRBV9 and TRBJ1-2, with D possibly matching TRBD1 (5 bases). The V end was cut by 0 bases, the J end by 8 bases, with 20 bases between. The CDR3 length is 16 residues. Germline V gene lookup returns CDR1 SGDLS and CDR2 YYNGEE. The DNA for the CDR3 is TGTGCCAGCAGCGTAGAAATGGGGGGAAGTCGCGGCGGCTACACCTTC. Its translation is CASSVEMGGSRGGYTF.